The TCR beta chain described here comes from a study of blood T cells in healthy people across ages. No fewer than 6 million PBMCs went into each sample. V shed 7 bases and J shed 0 bases, with 15 bases lying between them. The CDR3 runs to 14 residues. Germline CDR1 and CDR2: SQVTM and ANQGSEA. It was with a sample-barcoded 5' primer and a J-beta primer mix that a second PCR of about 6 to 12 cycles was run. CDR3-containing paired-end reads numbered at least 3 million in each sample. A single record per CDR3 protein comes from TCRdb applying MiXCR to the 5' RACE reads. The sample carries under 1,100,000 distinct CDR3 sequences, almost 25% recorded once. The sample was also reused in another study, on T cells of mothers and their children. That source reports: With unrelated pairs as the comparison, related mother-child pairs had a slightly higher overlap that was not significant.

Sequences were obtained from blood. The receptor's source is a girl aged 2-10 years in good health. This rearrangement joins TRBV29-1 to TRBJ1-1, with D possibly matching TRBD1 (6 bases). CDR3 loop: CSGRRTAVNTEAFF. The DNA of the CDR3 is TGCAGCGGACGCCGGACAGCGGTGAACACTGAAGCTTTCTTT.